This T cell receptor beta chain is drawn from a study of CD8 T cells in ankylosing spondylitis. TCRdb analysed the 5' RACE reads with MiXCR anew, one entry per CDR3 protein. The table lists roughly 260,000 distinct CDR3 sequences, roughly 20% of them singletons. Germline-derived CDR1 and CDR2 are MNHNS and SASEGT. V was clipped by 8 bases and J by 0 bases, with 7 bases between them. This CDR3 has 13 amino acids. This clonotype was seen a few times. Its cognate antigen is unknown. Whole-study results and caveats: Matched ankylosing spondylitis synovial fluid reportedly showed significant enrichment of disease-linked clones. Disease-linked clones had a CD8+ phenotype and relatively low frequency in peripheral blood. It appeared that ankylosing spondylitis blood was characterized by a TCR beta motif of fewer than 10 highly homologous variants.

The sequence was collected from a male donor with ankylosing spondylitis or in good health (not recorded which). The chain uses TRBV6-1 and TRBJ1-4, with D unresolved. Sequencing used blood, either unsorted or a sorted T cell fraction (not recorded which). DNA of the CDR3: TGTGCCAGCTCCGGGACAACTAATGAAAAACTGTTTTTT. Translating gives CASSGTTNEKLFF.